This T cell receptor beta chain derives from a study of blood T cells in healthy people across ages. This clonotype came up a few times. Germline V gene lookup returns CDR1 SGHRS and CDR2 YFSETQ. Trimming removed 1 base from V and 5 bases from J, with 13 bases in between. The CDR3 spans 15 residues. A J-beta primer mix and a sample-barcoded 5' primer were used in a second PCR of about 6 to 12 cycles. MiXCR was run by TCRdb on the 5' RACE reads, yielding one entry per CDR3 protein. Among some 1.5 million distinct CDR3 sequences, roughly 30% were seen once, and the ten largest hold less than 9.5%. The chain employs TRBV5-1 and TRBJ1-5; D unresolved. This clonotype was sampled from a woman between 25 and 40 years old in good health. The sample was blood. Here the CDR3 DNA reads TGCGCCAGCAGCTTGCGGGGAGGGAACGATCAGCCCCAGCATTTT. It codes for CASSLRGGNDQPQHF.